The 26 T cell receptor beta chains in this list originate from one sample, sequenced in a study of follicular helper T cells after annual influenza vaccination. Regarding time point: 2015-2016 season, pre-vaccination. Profiled with immunoSEQ multiplex PCR; TCRdb holds only in-frame clones, not every one. The repertoire has about 9,200 clones, roughly 80% of them found once; the top ten carry about 1.5%. Sequenced material: CXCR5+ CD38- circulating T follicular helper cells from blood, taken on the day of influenza vaccination. Subset specified: circulating Tfh, non-naive CD4+CXCR5+PD-1+ (ICOS+CD38+ or ICOS-CD38-). The receptor set was obtained from an adult who received the influenza vaccine.

This chain connects TRBV11-2 to TRBJ2-3, with 9 bases lining up with TRBD2. The length of the CDR3 is 15 residues. V lost 4 bases, J lost 2 bases, and 4 bases stayed unmatched. Germline CDR1 and CDR2: SGHAT and FQNNGV. This CDR3 reads CASSSREGYTDTQYF. In nucleotides, the CDR3 is TGTGCCAGCAGCTCGCGGGAGGGGTACACAGATACGCAGTATTTT.

This clone was picked up one time. J is TRBJ2-5 and V is TRBV11-2, with a tentative D call TRBD2 (6 bases). V lost 0 bases and J 2 bases, leaving 7 bases between the germline ends. In germline, CDR1 is SGHAT, CDR2 FQNNGV. The CDR3 spans 14 residues. CDR3 amino acids: CASSLELAQETQYF. The CDR3 DNA sequence: TGTGCCAGCAGCTTAGAACTAGCTCAAGAGACCCAGTACTTC. Full variable domain (rest looked up from reference TRBV11-2 and TRBJ2-5): EAGVAQSPRYKIIEKRQSVAFWCNPISGHATLYWYQQILGQGPKLLIQFQNNGVVDDSQLPKDRFSAERLKGVDSTLKIQPAKLEDSAVYLCASSLELAQETQYFGPGTRLLVL.

The chain combines TRBV11-2 with TRBJ2-3, with TRBD1 matching 7 bases. V shed 6 bases, J shed 3 bases, and the junction held 6 bases outside the gene matches. CDR3 size: 14 residues. CDR1 and CDR2 (germline): SGHAT, FQNNGV. This CDR3 is CASSPGTVTDTQYF. DNA of the CDR3: TGTGCCAGCAGTCCCGGGACAGTAACAGATACGCAGTATTTT.

The chain employs TRBV4-2 and TRBJ2-2; 9 nucleotides line up with TRBD2. CDR1 and CDR2 from the germline V gene are LGHNA and YNFKEQ. This CDR3 region has 15 residues. V shed 7 bases, J shed 4 bases, and the junction held 7 bases outside the gene matches. This CDR3 reads CASNAGGRTTGELFF. DNA of the CDR3: TGTGCCAGCAACGCGGGGGGGCGGACCACCGGGGAGCTGTTTTTT.

This clone has just a few counts. The chain employs TRBV4-2 and TRBJ2-5, with 11 positions matching TRBD2. V was clipped by 0 bases and J by 4 bases; unmatched bases: 7. The germline CDR1 and CDR2 sequences are LGHNA and YNFKEQ. The CDR3 extends over 17 amino acids. In DNA form, the CDR3 reads TGTGCCAGCAGCCAAGATGGGCTAGCGGGAGGAAGAGAGACCCAGTACTTC. Protein product: CASSQDGLAGGRETQYF.

The V and J genes are TRBV28 and TRBJ2-7; 8 nucleotides match TRBD1. V was pared by 6 bases and J by 6 bases, with 10 bases of the junction left unmatched. Germline V gives CDR1 MDHEN, CDR2 SYDVKM. The CDR3 is made up of 14 amino acids. The CDR3 spells CASSNGQGRSEQYF. The CDR3 DNA reads as TGTGCCAGCAGCAACGGACAGGGTAGGAGCGAGCAGTACTTC.

V is TRBV30 and J is TRBJ1-2; the match to TRBD1 covers 8 bases. J gave up 6 bases and V 8 bases, and 11 bases lay outside the gene matches. CDR1 and CDR2 (germline): GTSNPN, SVGIG (reference sequence). CDR3 length equals 13 residues. The CDR3 sequence: CAGTRTGKNGYTF. The CDR3 DNA is TGTGCCGGAACTCGGACAGGGAAAAATGGCTACACCTTC. Combining the CDR3 with reference TRBV30 and TRBJ1-2 gives the whole variable domain SQTIHQWPATLVQPVGSPLSLECTVEGTSNPNLYWYRQAAGRGLQLLFYSVGIGQISSEVPQNLSASRPQDRQFILSSKKLLLSDSGFYLCAGTRTGKNGYTFGSGTRLTVV.

This chain links TRBV4-2 with TRBJ1-1; 8 bases line up with TRBD1. The CDR3 has 17 amino acids. Germline values: CDR1 LGHNA, CDR2 YNFKEQ. Losses at the gene ends were 4 bases for V and 4 bases for J; bases not matched to a gene: 14. CDR3 in amino acids: CASSPYLSGQDTTEAFF. The CDR3 nucleotides are TGTGCCAGCAGCCCTTACCTCTCGGGACAGGATACCACTGAAGCTTTCTTT.

V gene TRBV16 combines with J gene TRBJ1-2, with D possibly being TRBD1 (6 bases). From germline, CDR1 is KGHSY and CDR2 FQNENV. The CDR3 has 14 amino acids. Deletions cut 3 bases from V and 4 bases from J, with 12 bases between. The CDR3 region has the DNA TGTGCCAGCAGCCATATACAGGGCGCCTATGGCTACACCTTC. It encodes CASSHIQGAYGYTF.

The rearrangement joins TRBV5-4 to TRBJ1-2; D gene unclear. The CDR3 consists of 12 residues. Germline V gene lookup returns CDR1 SGHNT and CDR2 YYREEE (reference sequence). Deletions cut 4 bases from V and 8 bases from J, with 12 bases between. The CDR3 coding sequence is TGTGCCAGCAGCCTTGGGGTCGGAGGCTACACCTTC. Protein: CASSLGVGGYTF.

The rearrangement uses TRBV7-9 and TRBJ2-7; no firm D call. The V gene's germline CDR1 is SEHNR and CDR2 FQNEAQ (reference sequence). V lost 4 bases and J lost 4, with 8 bases in between. This CDR3 is built from 12 residues. The CDR3 spells CASSSIGYEQYF. CDR3 DNA: TGTGCCAGCAGCTCCATAGGATACGAGCAGTACTTC.

This clone was seen only a few times. The genes are TRBV7-3 and TRBJ2-1; D might be TRBD1 or TRBD2, each matching 5 bases. The V and J ends lost 2 bases and 12 bases respectively, with 14 bases between them. The CDR3 totals 13 residues. The germline CDR1 and CDR2 sequences are SGHTA and FQGTGA. This chain's CDR3 is CASSLEFLGRQFF. CDR3 in DNA: TGTGCCAGCAGCTTAGAATTTTTGGGACGGCAGTTCTTC.

V and J are TRBV7-9 and TRBJ2-1, with a weak D call TRBD2 (5 bases). CDR1 SEHNR and CDR2 FQNEAQ come from the germline V gene (reference sequence). This CDR3 has 15 amino acids. V was shortened by 1 base and J by 0 bases, with 7 bases between the two germline ends. The CDR3 loop reads CASSLDGISYNEQFF. The CDR3 coding sequence is TGTGCCAGCAGCTTAGACGGGATCTCCTACAATGAGCAGTTCTTC.

The J gene is TRBJ1-5, the V gene TRBV7-2; 7 nucleotides agree with TRBD1. The germline V gene encodes CDR1 SGHTA and CDR2 FQGNSA. The V gene end was trimmed by 5 bases and the J gene end by 0 bases; junction bases not matched to a gene: 4. The CDR3 runs to 15 residues. The CDR3 is CASSRTGNSNQPQHF. The DNA of the CDR3 is TGTGCCAGCAGCCGGACAGGTAATAGCAATCAGCCCCAGCATTTT.

The rearrangement joins TRBV6-6 to TRBJ2-1, with TRBD2 matching 7 bases. This CDR3 spans 13 amino acids. Germline V CDR1 and CDR2: MNHNY, SVGAGI (reference sequence). V lost 8 bases to trimming and J lost 8 bases; unmatched junction nucleotides: 9. The CDR3 DNA sequence: TGTGCCAGCGGCCGGGAGGTCATCGATGAGCAGTTCTTC. Protein sequence: CASGREVIDEQFF.

This clone came up once. The rearrangement links TRBV28 to TRBJ2-5, with TRBD2 identical over 8 bases. Germline V gene data show CDR1 as MDHEN and CDR2 as SYDVKM. J lost 4 bases, V lost 4 bases, and 5 bases had no gene match. This CDR3 has 14 residues. The CDR3 coding sequence is TGTGCCAGCAGTTCCCCGGGGGGGGTAGAGACCCAGTACTTC. Translating gives CASSSPGGVETQYF.

V usage is TRBV5-4 and J usage is TRBJ1-1; D unresolved. The V end was cut by 3 bases, the J end by 4 bases, with 13 bases between. Germline-derived CDR1 and CDR2 are SGHNT and YYREEE (reference sequence). This CDR3 region has 14 residues. The CDR3 nucleotides read TGTGCCAGCAGCTCGACCGTGGGAGGCACTGAAGCTTTCTTT. This sequence encodes CASSSTVGGTEAFF.

The chain couples TRBV7-2 to TRBJ2-7; tentative D call: TRBD2 (6 bases). The germline gives CDR1 SGHTA, CDR2 FQGNSA. The CDR3 has 15 residues. V shed 0 bases and J shed 3 bases, with 12 bases lying between them. CDR3 coding DNA: TGTGCCAGCAGCTTAGCGACGGGAGTTGGCTACGAGCAGTACTTC. It translates to CASSLATGVGYEQYF.

The rearrangement links TRBV28 to TRBJ1-5; D unresolved. Germline loops: CDR1 MDHEN, CDR2 SYDVKM. Trimming pared 5 bases from V and 8 bases from J, leaving 10 bases between. The CDR3 has 12 residues. The CDR3 loop reads CASSGVREPQHF. CDR3 nucleotides: TGTGCCAGCAGTGGTGTGCGTGAGCCCCAGCATTTT.

The chain uses TRBV10-1 and TRBJ2-1; TRBD2 matches 11 bases. The CDR3 consists of 16 residues. Unmatched junction bases numbered 9, after V lost 4 bases and J lost 7 bases. Germline V gene sequence: CDR1 WNHNN, CDR2 SYGVQD (reference sequence). DNA for the CDR3: TGCGCCAGCAGTGGCCCAACTAGCGGGAGAGCTAATGAGCAGTTCTTC. Translated, it gives CASSGPTSGRANEQFF.

CDR3: CAWDTSKEKLFF. CDR3 sequence (DNA): TGTGCCTGGGACACCTCAAAAGAAAAACTGTTTTTT. The chain uses TRBV30 and TRBJ1-4; no definite D call. V dropped 5 bases and J dropped 8 bases, with 12 bases sitting between them. Germline V gene lookup returns CDR1 GTSNPN and CDR2 SVGIG (reference sequence). The CDR3 runs 12 residues.

The rearrangement uses TRBV15 and TRBJ2-7; 9 bases are a match to TRBD2. Germline V lookup: CDR1 LNHNV, CDR2 YYDKDF (reference sequence). Trimming took 3 bases from V and 3 from J; bases not matched to a gene: 6. CDR3 size: 15 residues. CDR3 DNA: TGTGCCACCAGCAGTTCTAGCGGGGCCCTCTACGAGCAGTACTTC. Amino acid sequence: CATSSSSGALYEQYF. Full variable domain (missing parts from reference TRBV15 and TRBJ2-7): DAMVIQNPRYQVTQFGKPVTLSCSQTLNHNVMYWYQQKSSQAPKLLFHYYDKDFNNEADTPDNFQSRRPNTSFCFLDIRSPGLGDTAMYLCATSSSSGALYEQYFGPGTRLTVT.

J is TRBJ2-2 and V is TRBV14; 8 nucleotides match TRBD2. The CDR3 spans 16 residues. CDR1 SGHDN and CDR2 FVKESK come from the germline V gene. J lost 5 bases, V lost 5 bases, and 10 bases had no gene match. This chain's CDR3 is CASSYGLAIFTGELFF. CDR3 in DNA: TGTGCCAGCAGCTACGGACTAGCCATCTTTACCGGGGAGCTGTTTTTT.

This rearrangement joins TRBV5-5 to TRBJ1-2, with 8 bases identical to TRBD1. Trimming at V came to 4 bases and at J to 4 bases, leaving 6 bases not matched to a gene. The CDR3 contains 14 residues. Germline CDR1 SGHKS, CDR2 YYEKEE (reference sequence). CDR3 protein: CASSNDRGAYGYTF. CDR3 coding DNA: TGTGCCAGCAGCAACGACAGGGGAGCCTATGGCTACACCTTC.

The V gene is TRBV4-1, the J gene TRBJ1-2; no definite D call. V was shortened by 3 bases and J by 13 bases, with 18 bases between the two germline ends. The CDR3 runs to 13 residues. CDR1 is MGHRA, CDR2 YSYEKL, per germline. The CDR3 is CASSHLRMDLVTF. The CDR3 DNA is TGCGCCAGCAGCCACCTGCGGATGGACCTCGTCACCTTC.

This clone was counted once. This chain connects TRBV6-6 to TRBJ1-3; a weak D match, TRBD1 (5 bases). Germline values: CDR1 MNHNY, CDR2 SVGAGI (reference sequence). The CDR3 totals 16 residues. The V and J ends lost 5 bases and 0 bases respectively, with 14 bases between them. CDR3 region: CASSTPRASSGNTIYF. For the CDR3, the DNA is TGTGCCAGCAGTACACCCAGGGCCTCCTCTGGAAACACCATATATTTT.